This passage covers 15 T cell receptor beta chains from one sample sequenced in a study of regulatory T cells in long-lasting Graves disease. Noted time point: newly diagnosed GD, antithyroid drugs for less than 3 months. From PBMCs, RNA was extracted and then used to make the TCR library. With iRepertoire HTBI primers and Arm-PCR of CDR3 regions, TCR beta libraries were built. TCRdb re-called the multiplex PCR reads through MiXCR, storing one row per CDR3 protein. This table has hundreds of thousands of distinct CDR3 sequences, roughly a sixth appearing once. Material: peripheral blood mononuclear cells (PBMCs), obtained at new diagnosis, from a patient treated with antithyroid drugs. Source of these receptors: a female donor with Graves disease.

This clonotype has a handful of counts. This chain joins TRBV9 and TRBJ1-5, with 9 bases matching TRBD1. After removal of 4 bases from V and 3 bases from J, the junction contained 5 bases not matched to a gene. CDR1 SGDLS and CDR2 YYNGEE come from the germline V gene. CDR3 size: 15 residues. The CDR3 region is CASSLGQGNNQPQHF. The DNA of the CDR3 is TGTGCCAGCAGCTTAGGACAGGGGAACAATCAGCCCCAGCATTTT.

The chain recombines TRBV5-1 with TRBJ1-4; D is possibly TRBD1 (5 bases). This CDR3 spans 13 amino acids. Trimming took 2 bases from V and 5 from J, leaving 7 bases between them. Germline V CDR1 and CDR2: SGHRS, YFSETQ. Here the CDR3 reads CASSFGDNEKLFF. The DNA of the CDR3 is TGCGCCAGCAGCTTTGGGGACAATGAAAAACTGTTTTTT.

This clonotype was detected only a few times. Compared with germline, one end of the junction differs, possibly owing to a read error. The J gene is TRBJ1-4, the V gene TRBV2; D perhaps matches TRBD1 (5 bases). Germline CDR1 SNHLY, CDR2 FYNNEI. The CDR3 extends over 13 amino acids. CDR3 sequence: CASSVNSGGKLLF. The CDR3, as DNA: TGTGCCAGCAGTGTAAATTCTGGGGGAAAACTGCTTTTT.

There are many counts of this clonotype. The chain has TRBV10-3 and TRBJ2-3; D possibly corresponds to TRBD2 (6 bases). This CDR3 has 14 amino acids. CDR1 is ENHRY and CDR2 is SYGVKD in the germline V gene. V was cut by 8 bases and J by 0 bases, with 12 bases left in between. The DNA for the CDR3 is TGTGCCATCCGGGGGAGCACTAGCACAGATACGCAGTATTTT. This encodes CAIRGSTSTDTQYF.

Ten or more counts support this clonotype. The V call is TRBV7-2, the J call TRBJ2-3, with 9 bases identical to TRBD2. The germline V gene encodes CDR1 SGHTA and CDR2 FQGNSA. J gave up 5 bases and V 5 bases, and 5 bases lay outside the gene matches. The length of the CDR3 is 14 residues. CDR3 nucleotide sequence: TGTGCCAGCAGCCTCCAAGCGGGAGGAGATACGCAGTATTTT. This gives the protein CASSLQAGGDTQYF.

This clonotype was detected a few times. A much more abundant neighbour one base away suggests this may be a read error. The V gene is TRBV15, the J gene TRBJ2-7, with D possibly TRBD2 on 6 matching bases. The germline V gene encodes CDR1 LNHNV and CDR2 YYDKDF (reference sequence). This CDR3 is built from 15 residues. Between the trimmed V and J ends, which lost 0 bases and 7 bases, there was a span of 16 bases. CDR3 sequence: CATSRDRGGYNEQYF. The CDR3 DNA sequence: TGTGCCACCAGCAGAGATCGTGGAGGGTACAATGAGCAGTACTTC.

The rearrangement links TRBV4-1 to TRBJ2-2; no reliable D call. Trimming pared 2 bases from V and 2 bases from J, leaving 3 bases between. The CDR3 is 13 residues long. CDR1 is MGHRA and CDR2 is YSYEKL in the germline V gene. CDR3 coding DNA: TGCGCCAGCAGCCAAATTAACACCGGGGAGCTGTTTTTT. Translated, it gives CASSQINTGELFF.

This clonotype was seen ten or more times. The V call is TRBV20-1, the J call TRBJ2-7; TRBD2 aligns across 9 bases. The trim removed 2 bases at V and 7 bases at J, leaving 6 bases unmatched. This CDR3 spans 13 amino acids. The germline V gene encodes CDR1 DFQATT and CDR2 SNEGSKA (reference sequence). The CDR3 sequence: CSARLSGSMEQYF. The CDR3 DNA follows: TGCAGTGCTAGACTTAGCGGGAGTATGGAGCAGTACTTC.

This clonotype was recorded at least ten times. The chain recombines TRBV6-6 with TRBJ1-2, with D unresolved. V dropped 0 bases and J dropped 0 bases, with 14 bases sitting between them. CDR1 MNHNY and CDR2 SVGAGI come from the germline V gene (reference sequence). The CDR3 has 17 amino acids. For the CDR3, the DNA is TGTGCCAGCAGTTACTCGATAGAGAGCTTGACTAACTATGGCTACACCTTC. Its translation is CASSYSIESLTNYGYTF.

This clonotype was observed many times. The rearrangement links TRBV2 to TRBJ1-1; possibly TRBD1 for D (6 bases). Germline CDR1 reads SNHLY; CDR2 reads FYNNEI. Trimming left V 5 bases short and J 0 bases short, with 10 bases between. The length of the CDR3 is 14 residues. CDR3 region: CASSKTGLNTEAFF. The CDR3 DNA reads TGTGCCAGCAGTAAGACAGGCTTGAACACTGAAGCTTTCTTT.

CDR3 sequence (DNA): TGTGCCAGCAGCCCAGGGGGAGCGGGCACTCAGCCCCAGCATTTT. Translating gives CASSPGGAGTQPQHF. The chain couples TRBV7-9 to TRBJ1-5; TRBD1 agrees at 7 bases. V lost 5 bases, J lost 6 bases, and 10 bases stayed unmatched. In germline, CDR1 is SEHNR, CDR2 FQNEAQ (reference sequence). The CDR3 extends over 15 amino acids.

This clonotype was seen more than once but under ten times. This sequence joins TRBV19 and TRBJ1-5; D is undetermined. CDR1 is LNHDA, CDR2 SQIVND, per germline (reference sequence). The CDR3 is made up of 15 amino acids. V shed 1 base and J shed 0 bases, with 7 bases lying between them. CDR3 amino acids: CASSIAEYSNQPQHF. The CDR3, as DNA: TGTGCCAGTAGTATAGCCGAATATAGCAATCAGCCCCAGCATTTT.

This clonotype was counted at least ten times. The genes are TRBV9 and TRBJ1-1; the D gene is possibly TRBD1 (5 bases). Germline assignment: CDR1 SGDLS and CDR2 YYNGEE. The CDR3 is 18 residues long. V was cut by 4 bases and J by 0 bases, with 22 bases left in between. CDR3 region: CASSTSAGGRSVNTEAFF. CDR3 bases: TGTGCCAGCAGCACCAGCGCTGGGGGGAGATCTGTGAACACTGAAGCTTTCTTT.

This clonotype came up many times. The rearrangement uses TRBV7-9 and TRBJ1-2; D is ambiguous. CDR1 and CDR2 (germline): SEHNR, FQNEAQ (reference sequence). This CDR3 comprises 15 residues. With 1 base removed from V and 5 bases from J, the gap between germline ends came to 14 bases. The CDR3 region has the DNA TGTGCCAGCAGCTTAGAGGGCCTCCCGATTTATGGCTACACCTTC. Protein: CASSLEGLPIYGYTF.

The CDR3 DNA is TGTGCCAGCAGTTTAAGCGCGGTGGACGAGCAGTACTTC. Encoded protein: CASSLSAVDEQYF. The chain employs TRBV12-3 or TRBV12-4 and TRBJ2-7; no firm D call. Trimming removed 2 bases from V and 5 bases from J, with 10 bases in between. This CDR3 has 13 residues.